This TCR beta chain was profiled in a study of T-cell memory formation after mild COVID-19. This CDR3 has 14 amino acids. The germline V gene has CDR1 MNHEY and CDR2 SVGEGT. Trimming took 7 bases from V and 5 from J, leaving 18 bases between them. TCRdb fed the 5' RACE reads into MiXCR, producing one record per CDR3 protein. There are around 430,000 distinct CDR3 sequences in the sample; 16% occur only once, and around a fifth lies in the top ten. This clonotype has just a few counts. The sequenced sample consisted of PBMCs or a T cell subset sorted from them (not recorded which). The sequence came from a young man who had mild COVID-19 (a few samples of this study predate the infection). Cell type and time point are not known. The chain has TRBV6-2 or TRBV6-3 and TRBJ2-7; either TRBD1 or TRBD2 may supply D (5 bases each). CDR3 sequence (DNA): TGTGCCAGCACCCCGCTCCGGGACGTCCACGAGCAGTACTTC. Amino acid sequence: CASTPLRDVHEQYF.